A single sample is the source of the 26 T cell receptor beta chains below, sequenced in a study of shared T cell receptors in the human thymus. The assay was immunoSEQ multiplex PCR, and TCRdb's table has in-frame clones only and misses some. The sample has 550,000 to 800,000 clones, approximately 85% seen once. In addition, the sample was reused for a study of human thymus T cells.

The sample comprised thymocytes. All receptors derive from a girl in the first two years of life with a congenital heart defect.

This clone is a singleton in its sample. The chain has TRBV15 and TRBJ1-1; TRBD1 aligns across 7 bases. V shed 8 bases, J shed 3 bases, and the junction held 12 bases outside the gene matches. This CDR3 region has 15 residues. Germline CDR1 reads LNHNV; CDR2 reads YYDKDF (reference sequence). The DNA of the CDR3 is TGTGCCACCGGCCCAAAAAGGGACAGTTACACTGAAGCTTTCTTT. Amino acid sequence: CATGPKRDSYTEAFF.

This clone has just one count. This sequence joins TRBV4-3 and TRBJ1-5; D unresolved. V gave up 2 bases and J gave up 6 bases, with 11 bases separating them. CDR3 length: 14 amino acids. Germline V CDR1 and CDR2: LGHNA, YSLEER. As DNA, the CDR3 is TGCGCCAGCAGCCAAATAGGCGGGGTTCAGCCCCAGCATTTT. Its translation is CASSQIGGVQPQHF.

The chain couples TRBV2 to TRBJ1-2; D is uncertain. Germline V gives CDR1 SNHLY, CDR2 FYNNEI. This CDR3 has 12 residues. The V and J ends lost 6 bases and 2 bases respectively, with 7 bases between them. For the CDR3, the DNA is TGTGCCAGCAGAGTCGGGAACTATGGCTACACCTTC. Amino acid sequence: CASRVGNYGYTF. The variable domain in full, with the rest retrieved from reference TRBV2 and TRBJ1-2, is EPEVTQTPSHQVTQMGQEVILRCVPISNHLYFYWYRQILGQKVEFLVSFYNNEISEKSEIFDDQFSVERPDGSNFTLKIRSTKLEDSAMYFCASRVGNYGYTFGSGTRLTVV.

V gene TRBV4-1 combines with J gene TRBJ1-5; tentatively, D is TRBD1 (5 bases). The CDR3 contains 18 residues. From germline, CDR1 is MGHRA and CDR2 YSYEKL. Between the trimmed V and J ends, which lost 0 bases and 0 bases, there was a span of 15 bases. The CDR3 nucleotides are TGCGCCAGCAGCCAAGACCACCGGGGACTCTATAGCAATCAGCCCCAGCATTTT. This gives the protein CASSQDHRGLYSNQPQHF.

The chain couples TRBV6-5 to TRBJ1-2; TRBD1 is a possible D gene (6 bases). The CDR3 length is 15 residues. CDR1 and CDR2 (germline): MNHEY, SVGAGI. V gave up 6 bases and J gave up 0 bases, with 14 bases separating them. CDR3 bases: TGTGCCAGCAGGACCCGGGACACGGCTAACTATGGCTACACCTTC. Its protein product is CASRTRDTANYGYTF.

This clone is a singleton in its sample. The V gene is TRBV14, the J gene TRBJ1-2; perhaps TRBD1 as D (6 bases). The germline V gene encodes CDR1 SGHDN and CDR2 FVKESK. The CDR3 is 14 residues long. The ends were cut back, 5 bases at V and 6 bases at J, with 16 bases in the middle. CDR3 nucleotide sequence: TGTGCCAGCAGCGGCTCGGCAGGGGCGAATGGCTACACCTTC. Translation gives CASSGSAGANGYTF.

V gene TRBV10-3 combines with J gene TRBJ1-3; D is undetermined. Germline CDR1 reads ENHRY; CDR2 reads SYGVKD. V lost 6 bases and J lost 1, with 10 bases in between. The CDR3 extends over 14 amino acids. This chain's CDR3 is CAIRDKESGNTIYF. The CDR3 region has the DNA TGTGCCATCAGGGATAAGGAGTCTGGAAACACCATATATTTT.

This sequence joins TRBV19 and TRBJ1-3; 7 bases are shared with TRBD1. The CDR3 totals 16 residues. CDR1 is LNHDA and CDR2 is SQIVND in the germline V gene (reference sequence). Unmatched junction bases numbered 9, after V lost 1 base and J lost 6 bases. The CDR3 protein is CASSIGPRQGENTIYF. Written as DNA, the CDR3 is TGTGCCAGTAGTATAGGGCCCCGACAGGGTGAAAACACCATATATTTT.

The CDR3 here is CASSPLRGTGTNEKLFF. CDR3 DNA: TGTGCCAGCAGCCCACTCCGCGGGACAGGGACTAATGAAAAACTGTTTTTT. J is TRBJ1-4 and V is TRBV7-9, with 9 bases lining up with TRBD1. The CDR3 runs to 17 residues. V gave up 5 bases and J gave up 2 bases; unmatched junction bases: 9. The germline CDR1 and CDR2 sequences are SEHNR and FQNEAQ (reference sequence). Supplemented by reference TRBV7-9 and TRBJ1-4, the full variable domain reads DTGVSQNPRHKITKRGQNVTFRCDPISEHNRLYWYRQTLGQGPEFLTYFQNEAQLEKSRLLSDRFSAERPKGSFSTLEIQRTEQGDSAMYLCASSPLRGTGTNEKLFFGSGTQLSVL.

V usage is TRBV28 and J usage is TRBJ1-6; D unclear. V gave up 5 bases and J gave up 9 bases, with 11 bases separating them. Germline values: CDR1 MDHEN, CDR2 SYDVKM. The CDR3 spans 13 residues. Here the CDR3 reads CASSRESPSPLHF. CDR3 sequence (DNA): TGTGCCAGCAGTCGGGAGTCTCCTTCACCCCTCCACTTT.

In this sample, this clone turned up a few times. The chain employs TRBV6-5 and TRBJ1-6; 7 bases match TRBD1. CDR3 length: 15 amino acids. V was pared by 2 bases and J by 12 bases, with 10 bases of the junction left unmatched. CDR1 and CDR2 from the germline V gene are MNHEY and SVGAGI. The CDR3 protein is CASSYTTTGPRPLHF. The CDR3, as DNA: TGTGCCAGCAGTTACACCACGACAGGGCCTAGACCCCTCCACTTT.

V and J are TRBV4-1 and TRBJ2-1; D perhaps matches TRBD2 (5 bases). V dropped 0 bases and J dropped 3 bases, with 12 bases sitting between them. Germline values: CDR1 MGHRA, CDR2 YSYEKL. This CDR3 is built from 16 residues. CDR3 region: CASSQEGSSGYNEQFF. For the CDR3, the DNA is TGCGCCAGCAGCCAAGAGGGGAGTTCGGGCTACAATGAGCAGTTCTTC.

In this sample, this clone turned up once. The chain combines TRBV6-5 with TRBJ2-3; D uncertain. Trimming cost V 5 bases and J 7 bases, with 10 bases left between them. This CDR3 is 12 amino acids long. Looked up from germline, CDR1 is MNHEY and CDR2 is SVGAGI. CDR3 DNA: TGTGCCAGCAGTCCGTTGGGCTATACGCAGTATTTT. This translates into CASSPLGYTQYF.

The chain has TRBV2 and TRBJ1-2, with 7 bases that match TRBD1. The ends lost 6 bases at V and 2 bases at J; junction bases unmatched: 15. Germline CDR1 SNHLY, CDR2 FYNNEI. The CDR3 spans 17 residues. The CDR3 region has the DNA TGTGCCAGCAGCCGCCGGGTGGACAGGTACGACAACTATGGCTACACCTTC. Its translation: CASSRRVDRYDNYGYTF.

The CDR3 region has the DNA TGTGCCAGCTCACTCGAACAGGGTTACACTGAAGCTTTCTTT. It is translated as CASSLEQGYTEAFF. The chain links TRBV18 to TRBJ1-1, with D possibly matching TRBD1 (6 bases). The V gene lost 4 bases and the J gene lost 3 bases, with 12 bases spanning the gap. This CDR3 contains 14 residues. CDR1 KGHSH and CDR2 LQKENI come from the germline V gene.

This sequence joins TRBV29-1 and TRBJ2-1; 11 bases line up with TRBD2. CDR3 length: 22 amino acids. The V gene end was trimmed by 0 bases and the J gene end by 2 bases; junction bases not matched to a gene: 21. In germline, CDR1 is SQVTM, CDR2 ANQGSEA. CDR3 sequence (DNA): TGCAGCGTTGAAGATCGGAGTCCTAGCGGGGGGCTCCCACCAGGGCCCTACAATGAGCAGTTCTTC. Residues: CSVEDRSPSGGLPPGPYNEQFF.

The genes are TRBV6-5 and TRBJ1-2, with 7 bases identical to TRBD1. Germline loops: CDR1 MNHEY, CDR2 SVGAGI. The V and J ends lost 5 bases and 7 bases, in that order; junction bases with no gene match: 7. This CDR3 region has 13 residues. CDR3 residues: CASSIAGGSGYTF. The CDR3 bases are TGTGCCAGCAGTATTGCAGGGGGGTCTGGCTACACCTTC.

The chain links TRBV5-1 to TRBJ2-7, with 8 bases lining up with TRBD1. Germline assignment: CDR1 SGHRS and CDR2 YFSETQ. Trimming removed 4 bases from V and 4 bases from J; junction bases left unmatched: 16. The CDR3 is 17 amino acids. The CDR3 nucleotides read TGCGCCAGCAGCCACGCATTTACCGGGACAGGTTCGTACGAGCAGTACTTC. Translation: CASSHAFTGTGSYEQYF.

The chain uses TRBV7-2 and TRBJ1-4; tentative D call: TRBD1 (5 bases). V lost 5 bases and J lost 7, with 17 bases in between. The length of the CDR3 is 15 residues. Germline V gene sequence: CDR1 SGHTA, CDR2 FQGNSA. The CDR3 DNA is TGTGCCAGCAGCCTCCCCCAGGGTGGCGTTGAAAAACTGTTTTTT. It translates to CASSLPQGGVEKLFF.

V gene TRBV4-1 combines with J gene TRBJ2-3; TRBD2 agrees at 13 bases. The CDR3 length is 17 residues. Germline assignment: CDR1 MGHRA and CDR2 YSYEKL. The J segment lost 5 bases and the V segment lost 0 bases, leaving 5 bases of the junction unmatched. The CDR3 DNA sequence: TGCGCCAGCAGCCAAGATGGGACTAGCGGGGCCCTAGATACGCAGTATTTT. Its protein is CASSQDGTSGALDTQYF.

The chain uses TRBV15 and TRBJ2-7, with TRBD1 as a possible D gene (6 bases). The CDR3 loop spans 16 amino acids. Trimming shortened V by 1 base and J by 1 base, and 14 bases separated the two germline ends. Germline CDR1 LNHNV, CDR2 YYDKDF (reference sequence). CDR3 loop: CATSRGTTGISYEQYF. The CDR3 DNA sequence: TGTGCCACCAGCAGAGGTACTACAGGGATATCCTACGAGCAGTACTTC.

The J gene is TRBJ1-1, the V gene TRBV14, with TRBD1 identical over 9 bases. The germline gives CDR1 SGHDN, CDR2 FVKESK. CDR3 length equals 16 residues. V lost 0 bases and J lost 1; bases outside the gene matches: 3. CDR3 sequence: CASSQELTGGNTEAFF. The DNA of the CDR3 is TGTGCCAGCAGCCAAGAACTGACAGGGGGGAACACTGAAGCTTTCTTT.

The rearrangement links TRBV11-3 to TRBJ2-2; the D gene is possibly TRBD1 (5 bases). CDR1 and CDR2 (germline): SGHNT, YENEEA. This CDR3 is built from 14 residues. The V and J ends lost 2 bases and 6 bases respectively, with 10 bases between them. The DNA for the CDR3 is TGTGCCAGCAGCTTACAGGGTATCTCCGGGGAGCTGTTTTTT. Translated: CASSLQGISGELFF.

The CDR3 nucleotides are TGCAGCCCACCCCCCGAGGCGGGGGGGATTACAGATACGCAGTATTTT. It codes for CSPPPEAGGITDTQYF. The chain combines TRBV29-1 with TRBJ2-3, with TRBD2 matching 9 bases. CDR1 is SQVTM, CDR2 ANQGSEA, per germline. The CDR3 is 16 residues long. V shed 8 bases and J 3 bases; nucleotides not matched to a gene: 15.

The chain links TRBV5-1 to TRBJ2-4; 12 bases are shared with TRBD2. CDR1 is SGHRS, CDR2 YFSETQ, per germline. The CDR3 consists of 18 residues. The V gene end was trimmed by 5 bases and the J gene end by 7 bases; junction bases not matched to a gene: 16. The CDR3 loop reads CASRNPTSGGASDNIQYF. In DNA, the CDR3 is TGCGCCAGCAGAAACCCGACTAGCGGGGGCGCATCGGATAACATTCAGTACTTC.

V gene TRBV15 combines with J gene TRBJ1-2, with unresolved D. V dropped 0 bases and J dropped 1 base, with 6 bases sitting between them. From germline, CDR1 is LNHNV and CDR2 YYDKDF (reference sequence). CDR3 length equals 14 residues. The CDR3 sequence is CATSRDADNYGYTF. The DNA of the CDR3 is TGTGCCACCAGCAGAGATGCAGATAACTATGGCTACACCTTC.